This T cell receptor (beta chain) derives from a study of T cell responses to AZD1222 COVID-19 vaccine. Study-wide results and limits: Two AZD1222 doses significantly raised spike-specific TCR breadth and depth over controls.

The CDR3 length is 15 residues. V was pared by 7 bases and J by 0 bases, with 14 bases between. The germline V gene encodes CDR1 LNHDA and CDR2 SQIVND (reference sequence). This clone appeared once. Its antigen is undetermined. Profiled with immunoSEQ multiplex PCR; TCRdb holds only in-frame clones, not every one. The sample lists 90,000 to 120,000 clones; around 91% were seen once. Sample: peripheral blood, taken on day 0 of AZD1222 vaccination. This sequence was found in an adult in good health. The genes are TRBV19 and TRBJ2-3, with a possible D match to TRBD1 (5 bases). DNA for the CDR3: TGTGCCAGTACCTCGACAGATTTAAGCACAGATACGCAGTATTTT. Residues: CASTSTDLSTDTQYF.